This is a list of T cell receptor beta chains from one sample in a study of T cells after yellow fever vaccination. MiXCR was run by TCRdb on the 5' RACE reads, yielding one entry per CDR3 protein. The repertoire holds roughly 190,000 distinct CDR3 sequences, with approximately 10% as singletons. The sequencing used CD8+ T cells sorted from PBMCs, collected 15 days after the yellow fever booster vaccination. The receptor source for this set is a man between 18 and 35 years old who received the YFV17D yellow fever vaccine. CDR3s include the opening cysteine and the closing phenylalanine or tryptophan. The order of the fields is D gene, J gene, V gene, clone size, CDR3 protein, CDR3 DNA. D genes are given only for firm matches. Clone size is not always given. Where it is, it says once, few, many or a class for expanded clones.

>-|TRBJ2-5|TRBV7-8|few
CASSSRVGEYQETQYF
TGTGCCAGCAGCTCGAGGGTGGGAGAGTACCAAGAGACCCAGTACTTC
>TRBD1|TRBJ1-5|TRBV12-3/TRBV12-4|-
CASSLTTTGDNQPQHF
TGTGCCAGCAGTTTAACAACGACAGGGGACAATCAGCCCCAGCATTTT
>-|TRBJ1-1|TRBV7-2|-
CASSPVGQEAFF
TGTGCCAGCAGCCCCGTTGGACAGGAAGCTTTCTTT
>TRBD1|TRBJ2-3|TRBV6-5|-
CASRGQGDTDTQYF
TGTGCCTCAAGGGGGCAGGGCGACACAGATACGCAGTATTTT
>-|TRBJ2-3|TRBV27|-
CASSLFGGVDTQYF
TGTGCCAGCAGTTTATTTGGTGGGGTAGATACGCAGTATTTT
>TRBD2|TRBJ2-7|TRBV6-1|-
CASSVTSGVYEQYF
TGTGCCAGCAGTGTTACTAGCGGGGTCTACGAGCAGTACTTC
>-|TRBJ1-3|TRBV12-3/TRBV12-4|-
CASSSPGNTIYF
TGTGCCAGCAGTTCCCCTGGAAACACCATATATTTT
>-|TRBJ1-4|TRBV4-3|-
CASSLTGSSYGNEKLFF
TGCGCCAGCAGCCTTACCGGAAGCTCGTACGGTAATGAAAAACTGTTTTTT
>-|TRBJ2-5|TRBV7-8|-
CASSLMTPQGRETQYF
TGTGCCAGCAGCTTGATGACCCCTCAGGGGCGCGAGACCCAGTACTTC
>-|TRBJ1-2|TRBV4-3|few
CASSKGRDYLGYTF
TGCGCCAGCAGCAAGGGCAGGGACTACCTGGGCTACACCTTC
>-|TRBJ2-4|TRBV4-1|few
CASSQEGGWDKNIQYF
TGCGCCAGCAGCCAAGAAGGAGGGTGGGACAAAAACATTCAGTACTTC
>-|TRBJ1-1|TRBV10-3|-
CAISDSAWTFF
TGTGCCATCAGTGACAGTGCGTGGACTTTCTTT
>-|TRBJ1-5|TRBV4-1|few
CASSLRDVSNQPQHF
TGCGCCAGCAGCCTCCGGGACGTTAGCAATCAGCCCCAGCATTTT
>-|TRBJ2-1|TRBV11-3|-
CASSSSDTPSSYNEQFF
TGTGCCAGCAGCTCATCTGACACACCGAGCTCCTACAATGAGCAGTTCTTC
>-|TRBJ2-2|TRBV9|-
CASSVVQHTGELFF
TGTGCCAGCAGCGTAGTCCAACACACCGGGGAGCTGTTTTTT
>-|TRBJ1-5|TRBV15|medium-sized
CATSREWAVPFNQPQHF
TGTGCCACCAGCAGAGAATGGGCCGTTCCGTTCAATCAGCCCCAGCATTTT
>-|TRBJ2-1|TRBV12-3/TRBV12-4|many
CASSPNRGPQSDEQFF
TGTGCCAGCAGTCCCAATCGCGGGCCACAAAGCGATGAGCAGTTCTTC